This TCR beta chain was obtained from a study of shared clonotypes between healthy human individuals. V gave up 4 bases and J gave up 5 bases, with 12 bases separating them. Germline CDR1 and CDR2: SGHTA and FQGTGA. The CDR3 runs 13 residues. The protocol was immunoSEQ multiplex PCR, while the TCRdb copy is restricted to in-frame clones and leaves out a portion. The repertoire consists of around 510,000 clones, with roughly 79% occurring once and the leading ten covering more than 10%. This sequence was found in a woman aged 40-49 years in good health. Some clones in this sample may be carry-over from other donors' samples. This rearrangement joins TRBV7-3 to TRBJ2-7; the D is unclear. Material: PBMCs. For the CDR3, the DNA is TGTGCCAGCAGCTCCCGCAGAGAGAACGAGCAGTACTTC. Translated, it gives CASSSRRENEQYF. The full variable domain, completed using reference TRBV7-3 and TRBJ2-7, is GAGVSQTPSNKVTEKGKYVELRCDPISGHTALYWYRQSLGQGPEFLIYFQGTGAADDSGLPNDRFFAVRPEGSVSTLKIQRTERGDSAVYLCASSSRRENEQYFGPGTRLTVT.